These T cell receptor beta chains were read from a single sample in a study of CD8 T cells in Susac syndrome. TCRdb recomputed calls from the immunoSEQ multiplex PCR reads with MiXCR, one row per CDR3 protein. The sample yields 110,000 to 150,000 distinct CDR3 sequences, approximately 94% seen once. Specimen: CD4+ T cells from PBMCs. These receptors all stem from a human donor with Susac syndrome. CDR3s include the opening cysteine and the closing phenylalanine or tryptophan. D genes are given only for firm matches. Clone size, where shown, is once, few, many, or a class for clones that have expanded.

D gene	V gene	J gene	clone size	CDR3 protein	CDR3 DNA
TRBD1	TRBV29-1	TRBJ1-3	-	CSVEGQGRLSGNTIYF	TGCAGCGTTGAAGGACAGGGGAGGTTGAGTGGAAACACCATATATTTT
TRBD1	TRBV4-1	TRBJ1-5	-	CASSQGRQGSNQPQHF	TGCGCCAGCAGCCAAGGTCGACAGGGATCCAATCAGCCCCAGCATTTT
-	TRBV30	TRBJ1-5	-	CACTRGYGNQPQHF	TGTGCCTGCACGAGGGGGTATGGCAATCAGCCCCAGCATTTT
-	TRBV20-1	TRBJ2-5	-	CSARDGGKETQYF	TGCAGTGCTAGAGACGGGGGAAAAGAGACCCAGTACTTC
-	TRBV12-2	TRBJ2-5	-	CASRTDSRETQYF	TGTGCAAGTCGCACGGACAGTAGGGAGACCCAGTACTTC
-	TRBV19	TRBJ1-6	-	CASSRQLNSPLHF	TGTGCCAGTAGTCGACAGTTAAATTCACCCCTCCACTTT
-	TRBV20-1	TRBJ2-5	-	CSASGVSTQYF	TGCAGTGCTAGCGGGGTCTCGACCCAGTACTTC
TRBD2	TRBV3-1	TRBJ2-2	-	CASQAFSGSTGELFF	TGTGCCAGCCAAGCCTTTAGCGGGAGCACCGGGGAGCTGTTTTTT
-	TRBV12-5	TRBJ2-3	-	CASGDSTDTQYF	TGTGCTAGTGGCGACAGCACAGATACGCAGTATTTT
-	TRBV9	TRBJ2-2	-	CASSPRTDTGELFF	TGTGCCAGCAGCCCCCGGACAGACACCGGGGAGCTGTTTTTT
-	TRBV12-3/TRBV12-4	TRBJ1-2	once	CASISGQIWGAEF	TGTGCCAGCATTTCAGGCCAGATATGGGGAGCGGAGTTC
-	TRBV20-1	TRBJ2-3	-	CSAWIRERNTQYF	TGCAGTGCTTGGATCCGGGAGCGAAATACGCAGTATTTT
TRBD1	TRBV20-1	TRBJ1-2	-	CSARDRGRVGGYTF	TGCAGTGCTAGAGACAGGGGGCGGGTAGGTGGCTACACCTTC
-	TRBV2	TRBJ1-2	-	CASRRYDYGYTF	TGTGCCAGCAGGAGATACGACTATGGCTACACCTTC
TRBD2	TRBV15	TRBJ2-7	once	CATSRTSGGAYEQYF	TGTGCCACCAGCAGAACTAGCGGGGGGGCCTACGAGCAGTACTTC
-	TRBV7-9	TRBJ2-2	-	CASSYTRETGELFF	TGTGCCAGCAGCTATACAAGAGAAACCGGGGAGCTGTTTTTT
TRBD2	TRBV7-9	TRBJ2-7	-	CASSPLAGVSYEQYF	TGTGCCAGCAGCCCACTAGCGGGAGTATCGTACGAGCAGTACTTC
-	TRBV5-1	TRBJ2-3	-	CASSLAGAPDTQYF	TGCGCCAGCAGCTTGGCGGGAGCCCCAGATACGCAGTATTTT
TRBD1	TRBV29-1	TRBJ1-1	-	CSVEFTGGQGTEAFF	TGCAGCGTTGAATTTACAGGGGGCCAGGGGACTGAAGCTTTCTTT
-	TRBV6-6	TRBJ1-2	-	CASSLGRDGNGGYTF	TGTGCCAGCAGCCTTGGTCGGGACGGGAACGGGGGCTACACCTTC
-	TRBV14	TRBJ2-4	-	CASSQGGTGKNIQYF	TGTGCCAGCAGCCAAGGGGGGACCGGAAAAAACATTCAGTACTTC
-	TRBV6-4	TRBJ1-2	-	CAKDYGYTF	TGTGCCAAGGACTATGGCTACACCTTC
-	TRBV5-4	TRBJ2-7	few	CASSLGLDYEQYF	TGTGCCAGCAGCTTGGGACTAGACTACGAGCAGTACTTC
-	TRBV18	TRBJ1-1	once	CASSPPDLTEAFF	TGTGCCAGCTCACCACCGGACTTAACTGAAGCTTTCTTT
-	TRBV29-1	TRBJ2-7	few	CSVEPGAGEQYF	TGCAGCGTTGAACCGGGGGCGGGGGAGCAGTACTTC
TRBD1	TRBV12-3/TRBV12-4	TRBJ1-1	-	CASSSPDRANTEAFF	TGTGCCAGCAGTTCCCCTGACAGGGCGAACACTGAAGCTTTCTTT
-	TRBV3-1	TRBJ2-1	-	CASSFSGYGNEQFF	TGTGCCAGCAGTTTTTCAGGGTACGGCAATGAGCAGTTCTTC
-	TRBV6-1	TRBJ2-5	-	CASSVGLGGFQETQYF	TGTGCCAGCAGTGTTGGTCTCGGCGGCTTCCAAGAGACCCAGTACTTC
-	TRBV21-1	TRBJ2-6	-	CASSSKEQGAGANVLTF	TGTGCCAGCAGCTCTAAGGAACAGGGGGCTGGGGCCAACGTCCTGACTTTC
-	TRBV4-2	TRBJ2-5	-	CASSQWTRNQETQYF	TGTGCCAGCAGCCAATGGACCAGAAACCAAGAGACCCAGTACTTC
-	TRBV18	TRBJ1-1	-	CASSPQGPNTEAFF	TGTGCCAGCTCACCACAGGGACCCAACACTGAAGCTTTCTTT
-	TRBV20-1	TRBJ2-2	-	CSARDQQGVGELFF	TGCAGTGCTAGAGATCAACAGGGCGTCGGGGAGCTGTTTTTT
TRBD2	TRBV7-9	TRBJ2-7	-	CASSSTRLAGGYEQYF	TGTGCCAGCAGCTCTACCCGACTAGCGGGAGGCTACGAGCAGTACTTC
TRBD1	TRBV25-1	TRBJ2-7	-	CASTLTGVREQYF	TGTGCCAGCACGCTTACAGGGGTCCGCGAGCAGTACTTC
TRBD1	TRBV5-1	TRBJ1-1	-	CASSLGGTGDEAFF	TGCGCCAGCAGCTTGGGGGGGACAGGGGATGAAGCTTTCTTT
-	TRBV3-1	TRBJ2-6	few	CASSQGGAGANVLTF	TGTGCCAGCAGCCAAGGAGGGGCGGGGGCCAACGTCCTGACTTTC
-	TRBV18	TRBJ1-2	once	CASSGPGDNYGYTF	TGTGCCAGCTCCGGGCCCGGGGATAACTATGGCTACACCTTC
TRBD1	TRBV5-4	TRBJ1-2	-	CASSPMDRLWYGYTF	TGTGCCAGCAGCCCGATGGACAGGTTGTGGTATGGCTACACCTTC
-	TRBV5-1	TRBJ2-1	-	CASSDGTSRGLQFF	TGCGCCAGCAGCGACGGGACTTCCAGAGGGTTGCAGTTCTTC
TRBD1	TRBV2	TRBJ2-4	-	CASRGQGAAKNIQYF	TGTGCCAGCAGGGGACAGGGGGCAGCCAAAAACATTCAGTACTTC
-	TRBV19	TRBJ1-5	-	CASSLNRDRNYNQPQHF	TGTGCCAGTAGCCTCAATCGGGACCGAAATTACAATCAGCCCCAGCATTTT
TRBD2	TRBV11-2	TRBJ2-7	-	CASSLAVGRGGPYEQYF	TGTGCCAGCAGCTTAGCCGTAGGGCGGGGGGGCCCCTACGAGCAGTACTTC